These 16 T cell receptor beta chains share one sample of origin, sequenced in a study of PD-1 blockade in classical Hodgkin lymphoma. Assay used: immunoSEQ multiplex PCR; TCRdb lists only in-frame clones, some missing. Among fewer than 35,000 clones listed, about 94% were seen once. As for time point: cycle 4 day 1 (C4D1), after around six weeks of nivolumab. Each of the patients experienced relapse following autologous stem cell transplantation, and their brentuximab vedotin exposure differed. Purification of CD4+ T cells from thawed PBMCs was achieved by magnetic negative selection. The source was CD4+ T cells from blood, collected before the fourth cycle of nivolumab. The receptors originated from a human donor with classical Hodgkin lymphoma.

The V and J genes are TRBV28 and TRBJ2-5, with 7 positions matching TRBD1. The CDR3 spans 15 residues. V was clipped by 5 bases and J by 4 bases; unmatched bases: 10. Germline lookup yields CDR1 MDHEN and CDR2 SYDVKM. CDR3 DNA: TGTGCCAGCAGTCCGTCAACAGGGGTGCCAGAGACCCAGTACTTC. Its protein product is CASSPSTGVPETQYF. The whole variable domain, remainder taken from reference TRBV28 and TRBJ2-5, is DVKVTQSSRYLVKRTGEKVFLECVQDMDHENMFWYRQDPGLGLRLIYFSYDVKMKEKGDIPEGYSVSREKKERFSLILESASTNQTSMYLCASSPSTGVPETQYFGPGTRLLVL.

The sample holds one count of this clone. The V gene is TRBV7-6, the J gene TRBJ2-7, with 8 nucleotides matching TRBD2. Trimming cost V 4 bases and J 0 bases; bases outside gene matches: 11. Germline CDR1 is SGHVS and CDR2 is FNYEAQ. The CDR3 runs to 17 residues. The CDR3 DNA is TGTGCCAGCAGCTCGTCATACTCCGGGAGGGCCTCCTACGAGCAGTACTTC. Amino acid sequence: CASSSSYSGRASYEQYF. Using reference TRBV7-6 and TRBJ2-7 for the parts outside the CDR3, the full variable domain is GAGVSQSPRYKVTKRGQDVALRCDPISGHVSLYWYRQALGQGPEFLTYFNYEAQQDKSGLPNDRFSAERPEGSISTLTIQRTEQRDSAMYRCASSSSYSGRASYEQYFGPGTRLTVT.

The chain links TRBV6-5 to TRBJ1-2; no reliable D call. Trimming cost V 0 bases and J 2 bases, with 10 bases left between them. The V gene's germline CDR1 is MNHEY and CDR2 SVGAGI. The CDR3 has 15 amino acids. CDR3 coding DNA: TGTGCCAGCAGTTACTCGAGTCTACTGAACTATGGCTACACCTTC. Protein product: CASSYSSLLNYGYTF.

The chain uses TRBV11-2 and TRBJ2-5; unclear D gene. CDR1 is SGHAT and CDR2 is FQNNGV in the germline V gene. The V gene lost 1 base and the J gene lost 7 bases, with 7 bases spanning the gap. This CDR3 has 12 residues. CDR3 loop: CASSLGSGTQYF. The CDR3 DNA follows: TGTGCCAGCAGCTTAGGAAGTGGGACCCAGTACTTC.

The V call is TRBV27, the J call TRBJ2-3; D might be TRBD2 (6 bases). Trimming took off 3 bases at V and 4 bases at J, with 11 bases between the two ends. The germline gives CDR1 MNHEY, CDR2 SMNVEV (reference sequence). CDR3 size: 14 residues. In nucleotides, the CDR3 is TGTGCCAGCAGTTTGGAGGGACCGCCAGATACGCAGTATTTT. Its protein is CASSLEGPPDTQYF.

The chain uses TRBV6-1 and TRBJ2-7; D is ambiguous. Trimming took off 5 bases at V and 3 bases at J, with 11 bases between the two ends. Per germline, CDR1 MNHNS and CDR2 SASEGT. This CDR3 region has 13 residues. The CDR3, as DNA: TGTGCCAGCAGTTTTGGTTCCTACTACGAGCAGTACTTC. This translates into CASSFGSYYEQYF.

This chain joins TRBV4-1 and TRBJ2-3, with 10 bases fitting TRBD2. Germline CDR1 reads MGHRA; CDR2 reads YSYEKL. V dropped 0 bases and J dropped 7; count of bases not matched to a gene: 16. This CDR3 has 19 amino acids. The CDR3 protein is CASSQERAVGASGRNTQYF. The CDR3 DNA is TGCGCCAGCAGCCAAGAGAGGGCAGTTGGGGCTAGCGGGAGAAATACGCAGTATTTT.

This chain links TRBV30 with TRBJ1-5, with unresolved D. CDR3 size: 17 residues. Trimming removed 2 bases from V and 0 bases from J, with 17 bases in between. CDR1 is GTSNPN, CDR2 SVGIG, per germline (reference sequence). CDR3 DNA: TGTGCCTGGAGTAGGTACAGCGGGGTCTATAGCAATCAGCCCCAGCATTTT. Translated: CAWSRYSGVYSNQPQHF.

The V gene is TRBV30, the J gene TRBJ2-3, with unresolved D. The germline CDR1 and CDR2 sequences are GTSNPN and SVGIG (reference sequence). Trimming took off 0 bases at V and 3 bases at J, with 10 bases between the two ends. CDR3 length equals 14 residues. CDR3: CAWSVPPITDTQYF. The CDR3 nucleotides are TGTGCCTGGAGTGTACCCCCCATTACAGATACGCAGTATTTT.

V usage is TRBV27 and J usage is TRBJ1-1; 9 bases line up with TRBD1. The V and J ends lost 5 bases and 1 base, in that order; junction bases with no gene match: 8. The CDR3 loop spans 16 amino acids. Germline V gives CDR1 MNHEY, CDR2 SMNVEV (reference sequence). CDR3 nucleotide sequence: TGTGCCAGCAGTCCTGGCCGGGGACAGGGGAACACTGAAGCTTTCTTT. Its protein is CASSPGRGQGNTEAFF.

V is TRBV7-9 and J is TRBJ2-3; D may correspond to TRBD1 or TRBD2 (5 bases each). The CDR3 covers 15 residues. Deletions cut 6 bases from V and 5 bases from J, with 18 bases between. CDR1 is SEHNR and CDR2 is FQNEAQ in the germline V gene (reference sequence). The CDR3 DNA reads as TGTGCCAGCAGTATTAGGGCCGGGGCTGGAGATACGCAGTATTTT. Translated, it gives CASSIRAGAGDTQYF.

This clone was found once. The chain uses TRBV7-2 and TRBJ2-7, with 7 bases that match TRBD2. Trimming removed 5 bases from V and 9 bases from J; junction bases left unmatched: 4. The CDR3 is 11 amino acids. Germline V gene lookup returns CDR1 SGHTA and CDR2 FQGNSA. In DNA form, the CDR3 reads TGTGCCAGCAGCGTCTGGGGGGGGCAGTACTTC. Its translation: CASSVWGGQYF.

The rearrangement links TRBV19 to TRBJ2-1; D possibly corresponds to TRBD1 (6 bases). Trimming removed 6 bases from V and 2 bases from J, with 20 bases in between. CDR3 size: 17 residues. The germline CDR1 and CDR2 sequences are LNHDA and SQIVND (reference sequence). The CDR3 DNA is TGTGCCAGTAGCTACTACGCCTTAGGGGGAACCTACAATGAGCAGTTCTTC. It codes for CASSYYALGGTYNEQFF.

This chain links TRBV28 with TRBJ1-1; D is possibly TRBD1 (6 bases). Per the germline V gene, CDR1 is MDHEN and CDR2 is SYDVKM. The germline V and J ends were trimmed by 1 base and 8 bases, with 8 bases remaining between them. This CDR3 spans 12 amino acids. The CDR3 region has the DNA TGTGCCAGCAGTTTATCAGGGGAGGAAGCTTTCTTT. This translates into CASSLSGEEAFF.

This sequence joins TRBV10-1 and TRBJ1-1, with D possibly TRBD1 on 6 matching bases. The germline V gene encodes CDR1 WNHNN and CDR2 SYGVQD (reference sequence). CDR3 size: 13 residues. V dropped 6 bases and J dropped 1 base, with 9 bases sitting between them. The CDR3 loop reads CASSEDRNTEAFF. The CDR3 DNA reads as TGCGCCAGCAGCGAGGACAGGAACACTGAAGCTTTCTTT.

This chain joins TRBV2 and TRBJ2-5, with D hard to call. CDR1 and CDR2 from the germline V gene are SNHLY and FYNNEI. Trimming stripped 6 bases from V and 5 bases from J, with 7 bases between. The CDR3 contains 11 residues. The CDR3 protein is CASSLIETQYF. CDR3 bases: TGTGCCAGCAGCCTGATTGAGACCCAGTACTTC. Full variable domain (rest looked up from reference TRBV2 and TRBJ2-5): EPEVTQTPSHQVTQMGQEVILRCVPISNHLYFYWYRQILGQKVEFLVSFYNNEISEKSEIFDDQFSVERPDGSNFTLKIRSTKLEDSAMYFCASSLIETQYFGPGTRLLVL.